This TCR beta chain stems from a study of shared clonotypes between healthy human individuals. Clones were sequenced by immunoSEQ multiplex PCR, and TCRdb holds only the in-frame ones, with some missing. The sample carries roughly 2.4 million clones, more than 90% recorded once. Naive CD4+ cells were CD45RA-selected; the remaining cells were memory. Trimming pared 1 base from V and 5 bases from J, leaving 5 bases between. Germline loops: CDR1 SEHNR, CDR2 FQNEAQ (reference sequence). The CDR3 loop spans 13 amino acids. The sample comprised naive CD4+ T cells sorted from blood. Subset indicated: CD45RA+ positively selected. The receptor's source is a man between 18 and 29 years old in good health. The J gene is TRBJ2-2, the V gene TRBV7-9; D perhaps matches TRBD1 (5 bases). CDR3 nucleotide sequence: TGTGCCAGCAGCTTAGGACAGACCGGGGAGCTGTTTTTT. It is translated as CASSLGQTGELFF.